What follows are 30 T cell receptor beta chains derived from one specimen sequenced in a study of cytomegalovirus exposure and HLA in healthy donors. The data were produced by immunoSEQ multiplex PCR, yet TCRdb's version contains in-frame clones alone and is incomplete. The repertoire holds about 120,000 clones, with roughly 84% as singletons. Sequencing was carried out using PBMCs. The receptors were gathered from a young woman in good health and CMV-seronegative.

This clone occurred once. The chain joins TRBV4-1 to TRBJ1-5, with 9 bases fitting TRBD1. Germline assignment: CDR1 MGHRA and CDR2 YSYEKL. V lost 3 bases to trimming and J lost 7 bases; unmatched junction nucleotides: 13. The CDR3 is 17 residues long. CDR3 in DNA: TGCGCCAGCAGCCAGAGAGATACGGGACAGGGAGAACAGCCCCAGCATTTT. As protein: CASSQRDTGQGEQPQHF.

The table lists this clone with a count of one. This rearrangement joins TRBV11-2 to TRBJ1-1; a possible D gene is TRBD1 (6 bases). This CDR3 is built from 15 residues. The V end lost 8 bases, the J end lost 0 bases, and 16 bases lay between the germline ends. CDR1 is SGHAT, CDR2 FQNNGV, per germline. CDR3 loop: CASRTDIIMNTEAFF. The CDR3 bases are TGTGCCAGCCGGACAGATATAATTATGAACACTGAAGCTTTCTTT.

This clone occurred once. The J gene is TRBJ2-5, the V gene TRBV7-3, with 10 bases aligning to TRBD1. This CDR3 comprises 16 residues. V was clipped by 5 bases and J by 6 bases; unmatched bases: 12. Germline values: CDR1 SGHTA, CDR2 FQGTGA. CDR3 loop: CASSPAWTGGSKTQYF. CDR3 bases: TGTGCCAGCAGCCCCGCCTGGACAGGGGGAAGCAAGACCCAGTACTTC.

CDR3 coding DNA: TGCGCCAGCAGTTCCCCGGGACAGGGTGACAACGAGCAGTACTTC. Protein sequence: CASSSPGQGDNEQYF. The V gene is TRBV10-1, the J gene TRBJ2-7, with 9 bases that match TRBD1. The junction had 10 bases not matched to a gene; V was cut back by 5 bases and J by 5 bases. Germline CDR1 is WNHNN and CDR2 is SYGVQD (reference sequence). The CDR3 contains 15 residues.

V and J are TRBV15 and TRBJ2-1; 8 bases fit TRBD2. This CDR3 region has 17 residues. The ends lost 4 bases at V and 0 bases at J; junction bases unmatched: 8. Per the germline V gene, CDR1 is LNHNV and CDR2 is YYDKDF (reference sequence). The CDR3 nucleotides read TGTGCCACCAGCAATTTAGCGGGAAGGATCTCCTACAATGAGCAGTTCTTC. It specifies CATSNLAGRISYNEQFF.

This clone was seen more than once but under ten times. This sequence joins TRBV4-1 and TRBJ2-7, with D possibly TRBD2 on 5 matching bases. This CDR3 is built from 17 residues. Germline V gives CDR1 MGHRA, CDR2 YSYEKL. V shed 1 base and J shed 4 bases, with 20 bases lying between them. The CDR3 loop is CASSQVAPPVPGYEQYF. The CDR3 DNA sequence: TGCGCCAGCAGCCAAGTGGCCCCGCCAGTCCCGGGGTACGAGCAGTACTTC.

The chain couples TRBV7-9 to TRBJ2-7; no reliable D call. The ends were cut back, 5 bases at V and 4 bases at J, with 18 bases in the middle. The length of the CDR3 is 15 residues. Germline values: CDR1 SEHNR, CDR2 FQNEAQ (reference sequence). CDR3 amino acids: CASSLWQARPYEQYF. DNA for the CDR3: TGTGCCAGCAGCCTCTGGCAGGCCCGTCCTTACGAGCAGTACTTC.

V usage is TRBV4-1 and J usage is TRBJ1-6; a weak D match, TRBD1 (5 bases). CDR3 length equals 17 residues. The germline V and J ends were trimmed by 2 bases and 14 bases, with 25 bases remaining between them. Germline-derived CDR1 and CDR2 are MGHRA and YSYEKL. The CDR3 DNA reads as TGCGCCAGCAGCCAACCGAGCTGGACGGCGGGGCCGGAGGCCCTCCACTTT. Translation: CASSQPSWTAGPEALHF.

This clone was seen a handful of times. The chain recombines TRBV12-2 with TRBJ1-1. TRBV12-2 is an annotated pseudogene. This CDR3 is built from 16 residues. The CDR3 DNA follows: TGTGCAAGTCGCTTAGCCGGAAGAAGCGCCCTTTTTGAAGCTTTCTTT. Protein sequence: CASRLAGRSALFEAFF.

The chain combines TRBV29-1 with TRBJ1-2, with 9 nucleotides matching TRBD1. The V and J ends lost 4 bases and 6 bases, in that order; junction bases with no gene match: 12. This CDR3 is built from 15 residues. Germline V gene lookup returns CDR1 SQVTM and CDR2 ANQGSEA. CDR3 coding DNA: TGCAGCGTTGCCCGGGACAGGGTAGATCTTGATGGCTACACCTTC. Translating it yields CSVARDRVDLDGYTF.

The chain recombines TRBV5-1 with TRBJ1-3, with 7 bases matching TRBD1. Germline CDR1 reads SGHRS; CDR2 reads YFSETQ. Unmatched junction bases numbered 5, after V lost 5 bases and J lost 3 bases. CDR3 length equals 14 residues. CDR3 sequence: CASSQGDGGNTIYF. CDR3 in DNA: TGCGCCAGCAGTCAGGGGGATGGTGGAAACACCATATATTTT.

This chain's CDR3 is CASSLAYYDEQYF. CDR3 nucleotides: TGTGCCAGCAGCTTGGCCTACTACGACGAGCAGTACTTC. The V call is TRBV5-4, the J call TRBJ2-7; D is unresolved. V lost 0 bases and J 5 bases, leaving 9 bases between the germline ends. Germline lookup yields CDR1 SGHNT and CDR2 YYREEE (reference sequence). There are 13 residues in the CDR3.

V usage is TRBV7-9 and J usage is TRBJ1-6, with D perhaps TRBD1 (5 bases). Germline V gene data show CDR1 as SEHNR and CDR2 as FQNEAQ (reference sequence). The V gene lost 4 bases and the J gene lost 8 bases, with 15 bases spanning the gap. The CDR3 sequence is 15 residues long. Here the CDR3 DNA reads TGTGCCAGCAGCTCCCCCGGGGGGTTTGATTCACCCCTCCACTTT. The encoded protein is CASSSPGGFDSPLHF.

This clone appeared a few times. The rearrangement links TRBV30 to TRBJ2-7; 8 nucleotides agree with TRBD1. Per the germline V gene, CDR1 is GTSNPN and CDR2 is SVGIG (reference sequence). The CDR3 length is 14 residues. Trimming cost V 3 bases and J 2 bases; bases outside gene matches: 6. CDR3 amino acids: CAWSGETGAYEQYF. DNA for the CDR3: TGTGCCTGGAGCGGGGAGACAGGGGCCTACGAGCAGTACTTC.

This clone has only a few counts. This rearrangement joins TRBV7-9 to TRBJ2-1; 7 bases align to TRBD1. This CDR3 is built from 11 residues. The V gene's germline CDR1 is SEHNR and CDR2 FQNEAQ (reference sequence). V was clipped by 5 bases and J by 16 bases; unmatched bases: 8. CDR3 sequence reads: CASSTRQGYFF. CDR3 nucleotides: TGTGCCAGCAGCACCCGACAGGGATACTTCTTC.

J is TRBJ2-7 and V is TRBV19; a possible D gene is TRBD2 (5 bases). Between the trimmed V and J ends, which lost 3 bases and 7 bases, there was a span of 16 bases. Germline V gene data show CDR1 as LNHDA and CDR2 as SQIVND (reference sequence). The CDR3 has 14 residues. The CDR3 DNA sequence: TGTGCCAGTAGTATCGGAGGACGGACTGATGAGCAGTACTTC. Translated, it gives CASSIGGRTDEQYF.

CDR3 nucleotides: TGTGCCAGCAGCTCGGGACAGGTCTATGGCTACACCTTC. Its translation: CASSSGQVYGYTF. This chain uses TRBV11-3 with TRBJ1-2; 8 bases line up with TRBD1. V lost 4 bases and J lost 4; bases outside the gene matches: 2. CDR3 length: 13 residues. Germline V lookup: CDR1 SGHNT, CDR2 YENEEA.

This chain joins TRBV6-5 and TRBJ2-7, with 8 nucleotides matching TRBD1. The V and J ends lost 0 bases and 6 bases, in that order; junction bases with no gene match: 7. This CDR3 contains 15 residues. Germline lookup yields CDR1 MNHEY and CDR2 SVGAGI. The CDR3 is CASSYSIQGAGEQYF. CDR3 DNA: TGTGCCAGCAGTTACTCGATCCAGGGGGCGGGCGAGCAGTACTTC.

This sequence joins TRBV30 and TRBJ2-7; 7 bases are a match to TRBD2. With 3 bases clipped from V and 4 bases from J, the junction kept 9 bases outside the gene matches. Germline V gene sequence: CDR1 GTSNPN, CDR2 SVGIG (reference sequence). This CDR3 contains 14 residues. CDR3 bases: TGTGCCTGGAGGAAGGGGAGGGTAGCTTACGAGCAGTACTTC. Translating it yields CAWRKGRVAYEQYF. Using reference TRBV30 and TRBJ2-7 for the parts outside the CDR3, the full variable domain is SQTIHQWPATLVQPVGSPLSLECTVEGTSNPNLYWYRQAAGRGLQLLFYSVGIGQISSEVPQNLSASRPQDRQFILSSKKLLLSDSGFYLCAWRKGRVAYEQYFGPGTRLTVT.

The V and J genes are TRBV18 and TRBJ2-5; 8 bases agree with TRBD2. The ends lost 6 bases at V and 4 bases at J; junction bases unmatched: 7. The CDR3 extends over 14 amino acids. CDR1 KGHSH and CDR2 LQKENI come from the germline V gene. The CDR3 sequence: CASSLRGGGETQYF. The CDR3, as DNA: TGTGCCAGCTCCCTCCGGGGGGGCGGAGAGACCCAGTACTTC.

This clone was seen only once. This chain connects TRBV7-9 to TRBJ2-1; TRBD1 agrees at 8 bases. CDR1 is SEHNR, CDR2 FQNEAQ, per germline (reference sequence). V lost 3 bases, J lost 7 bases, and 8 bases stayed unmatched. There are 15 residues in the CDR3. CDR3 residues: CASSFYQGASNEQFF. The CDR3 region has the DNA TGTGCCAGCAGCTTTTACCAGGGGGCGAGTAATGAGCAGTTCTTC.

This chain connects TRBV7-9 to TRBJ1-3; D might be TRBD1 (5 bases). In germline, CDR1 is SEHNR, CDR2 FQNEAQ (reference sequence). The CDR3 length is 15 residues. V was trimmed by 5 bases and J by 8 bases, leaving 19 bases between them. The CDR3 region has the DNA TGTGCCAGCAGCATAGGGAGCCAACGGGGGGACACCATATATTTT. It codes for CASSIGSQRGDTIYF.

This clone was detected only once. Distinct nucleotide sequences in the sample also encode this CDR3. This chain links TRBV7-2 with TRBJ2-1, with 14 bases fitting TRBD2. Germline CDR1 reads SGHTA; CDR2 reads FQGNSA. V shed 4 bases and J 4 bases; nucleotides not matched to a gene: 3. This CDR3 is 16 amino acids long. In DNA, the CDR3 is TGTGCCAGCAGCTATAGACTAGCGGGGGGGTACAATGAGCAGTTCTTC. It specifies CASSYRLAGGYNEQFF.

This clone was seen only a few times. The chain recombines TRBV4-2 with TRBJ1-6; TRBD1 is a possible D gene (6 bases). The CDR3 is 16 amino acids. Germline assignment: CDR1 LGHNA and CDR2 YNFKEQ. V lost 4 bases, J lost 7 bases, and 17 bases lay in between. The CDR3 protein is CASSLGQPNRNSPLHF. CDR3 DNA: TGTGCCAGCAGCCTTGGACAGCCTAACCGAAATTCACCCCTCCACTTT.

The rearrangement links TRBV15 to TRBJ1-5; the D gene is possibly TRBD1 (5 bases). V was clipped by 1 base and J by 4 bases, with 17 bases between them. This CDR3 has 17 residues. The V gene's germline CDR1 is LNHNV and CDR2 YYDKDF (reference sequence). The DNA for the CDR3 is TGTGCCACCAGCAGAGCCCTCGGCGGGGCCAGTAATCAGCCCCAGCATTTT. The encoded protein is CATSRALGGASNQPQHF. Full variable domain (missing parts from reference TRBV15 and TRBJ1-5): DAMVIQNPRYQVTQFGKPVTLSCSQTLNHNVMYWYQQKSSQAPKLLFHYYDKDFNNEADTPDNFQSRRPNTSFCFLDIRSPGLGDTAMYLCATSRALGGASNQPQHFGDGTRLSIL.

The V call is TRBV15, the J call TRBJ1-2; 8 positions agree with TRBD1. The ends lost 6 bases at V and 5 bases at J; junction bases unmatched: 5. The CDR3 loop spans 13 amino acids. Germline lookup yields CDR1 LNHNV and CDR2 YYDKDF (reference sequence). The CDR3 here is CATRDTGGYGYTF. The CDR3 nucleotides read TGTGCCACCAGAGATACAGGGGGTTATGGCTACACCTTC.

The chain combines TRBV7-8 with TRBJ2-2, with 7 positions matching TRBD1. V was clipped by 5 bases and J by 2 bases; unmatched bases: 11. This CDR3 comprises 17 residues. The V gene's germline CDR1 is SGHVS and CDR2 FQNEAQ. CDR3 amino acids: CASSPRTGPVNTGELFF. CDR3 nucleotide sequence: TGTGCCAGCAGCCCGCGGACAGGTCCAGTCAACACCGGGGAGCTGTTTTTT.

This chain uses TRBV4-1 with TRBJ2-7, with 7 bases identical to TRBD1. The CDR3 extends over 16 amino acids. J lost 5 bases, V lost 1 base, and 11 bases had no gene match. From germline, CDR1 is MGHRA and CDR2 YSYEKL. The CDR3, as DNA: TGCGCCAGCAGCCAAGGTCTTACACGACAGGGCCACGAGCAGTACTTC. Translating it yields CASSQGLTRQGHEQYF.

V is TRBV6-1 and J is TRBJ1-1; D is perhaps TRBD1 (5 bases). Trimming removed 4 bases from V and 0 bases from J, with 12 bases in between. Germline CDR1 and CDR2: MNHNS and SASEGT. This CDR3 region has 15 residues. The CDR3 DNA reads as TGTGCCAGCAGTGCTCAGGGCGCCTTGAACACTGAAGCTTTCTTT. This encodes CASSAQGALNTEAFF.

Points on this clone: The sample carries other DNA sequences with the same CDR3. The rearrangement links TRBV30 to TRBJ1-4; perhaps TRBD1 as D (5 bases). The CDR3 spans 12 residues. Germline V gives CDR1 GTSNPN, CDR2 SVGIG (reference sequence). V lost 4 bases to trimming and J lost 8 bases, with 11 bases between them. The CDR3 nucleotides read TGTGCCTGGACCCCTAGGGGCGAAAAACTGTTTTTT. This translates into CAWTPRGEKLFF.